A single sample is the source of the 32 T cell receptor beta chains below, sequenced in a study of blood T cell repertoires in COVID-19. TCRdb's table, derived via immunoSEQ multiplex PCR, lists solely in-frame clones and lacks some. The table lists around 59,000 clones, roughly 79% of them singletons. The sequenced material came from peripheral blood. These receptors were taken from a woman aged 80 or over with active or convalescent COVID-19.

J is TRBJ2-6 and V is TRBV6-5, with D possibly TRBD1 on 7 matching bases. There are 15 residues in the CDR3. With 5 bases removed from V and 3 bases from J, the gap between germline ends came to 11 bases. Germline V gene data show CDR1 as MNHEY and CDR2 as SVGAGI. For the CDR3, the DNA is TGTGCCAGCAGTCAGGGGGGCCTTGGGGCCAACGTCCTGACTTTC. Translation: CASSQGGLGANVLTF.

The V gene is TRBV15, the J gene TRBJ1-6, with D possibly being TRBD1 (5 bases). CDR3 length: 15 amino acids. Trimming took 6 bases from V and 3 from J, leaving 12 bases between them. The germline V gene encodes CDR1 LNHNV and CDR2 YYDKDF (reference sequence). The chain's CDR3 is CATRAGQLYNSPLHF. Written as DNA, the CDR3 is TGTGCCACCAGGGCCGGACAACTCTATAATTCACCCCTCCACTTT.

This clone has more than one count but fewer than ten. The chain has TRBV2 and TRBJ1-1; 7 nucleotides match TRBD1. The junction had 3 bases not matched to a gene; V was cut back by 5 bases and J by 3 bases. The CDR3 is 13 amino acids. CDR1 SNHLY and CDR2 FYNNEI come from the germline V gene. The chain's CDR3 is CASSQTGYTEAFF. Here the CDR3 DNA reads TGTGCCAGCAGTCAGACAGGGTACACTGAAGCTTTCTTT.

The chain links TRBV9 to TRBJ1-3; 8 positions agree with TRBD1. CDR1 is SGDLS, CDR2 YYNGEE, per germline. The CDR3 is 17 residues long. The V and J ends lost 0 bases and 0 bases, in that order; junction bases with no gene match: 5. In DNA, the CDR3 is TGTGCCAGCAGCGTAGGGACAGGGACCTACTCTGGAAACACCATATATTTT. It translates to CASSVGTGTYSGNTIYF.

This clone was counted many times. Other DNA sequences in the same sample also yield this CDR3. This chain links TRBV7-9 with TRBJ2-5; 8 nucleotides align to TRBD2. The CDR3 extends over 18 amino acids. J lost 4 bases, V lost 11 bases, and 24 bases had no gene match. Germline assignment: CDR1 SEHNR and CDR2 FQNEAQ (reference sequence). CDR3 DNA sequence: TGTGCCTGCATGGGGACTAGGGGGGGCCCCCGCCACGGAGAGACCCAGTACTTC. Its protein product is CACMGTRGGPRHGETQYF.

The genes are TRBV11-2 and TRBJ2-3; 7 bases align to TRBD1. From germline, CDR1 is SGHAT and CDR2 FQNNGV. The CDR3 extends over 13 amino acids. V trimming: 3 bases; J trimming: 11 bases; junction bases outside the gene matches: 8. This CDR3 reads CASSLSLAGGQYF. The CDR3 DNA is TGTGCCAGCAGCTTGAGCCTAGCAGGGGGGCAGTATTTT.

The chain combines TRBV2 with TRBJ2-7; D is possibly TRBD2 (5 bases). CDR3 length equals 11 residues. Germline loops: CDR1 SNHLY, CDR2 FYNNEI. The germline V and J ends were trimmed by 6 bases and 7 bases, with 10 bases remaining between them. The CDR3 here is CASRRTGEQYF. Written as DNA, the CDR3 is TGTGCCAGCAGGAGGACGGGAGAGCAGTACTTC.

The chain employs TRBV28 and TRBJ1-1; the D gene is possibly TRBD1 (5 bases). Trimming took off 6 bases at V and 8 bases at J, with 10 bases between the two ends. The CDR3 runs to 11 residues. Germline CDR1 is MDHEN and CDR2 is SYDVKM. The CDR3 DNA follows: TGTGCCAGCAGCGACGGACAAGAAGCTTTCTTT. Amino acids: CASSDGQEAFF.

The chain recombines TRBV14 with TRBJ2-2; D is possibly TRBD2 (6 bases). Germline V gene lookup returns CDR1 SGHDN and CDR2 FVKESK. The CDR3 has 15 amino acids. Trimming pared 1 base from V and 6 bases from J, leaving 12 bases between. As DNA, the CDR3 is TGTGCCAGCAGCCAAGTTTTCTCGGGGGCCGGGGAGCTGTTTTTT. It is translated as CASSQVFSGAGELFF.

This chain connects TRBV9 to TRBJ2-7; D not certain. CDR1 is SGDLS, CDR2 YYNGEE, per germline. V lost 1 base and J lost 3, with 8 bases in between. CDR3 length: 13 residues. The CDR3 spells CASSVRENYEQYF. The CDR3 region has the DNA TGTGCCAGCAGCGTACGAGAAAACTACGAGCAGTACTTC.

This clone was detected once. The rearrangement links TRBV7-2 to TRBJ1-5; D is possibly TRBD1 (6 bases). Trimming stripped 6 bases from V and 3 bases from J, with 12 bases between. The CDR3 loop spans 14 amino acids. Germline V gene sequence: CDR1 SGHTA, CDR2 FQGNSA. CDR3 region: CASSNTGSNQPQHF. Here the CDR3 DNA reads TGTGCCAGCAGTAATACAGGGTCCAATCAGCCCCAGCATTTT. The full variable domain, completed using reference TRBV7-2 and TRBJ1-5, is GAGVSQSPSNKVTEKGKDVELRCDPISGHTALYWYRQSLGQGLEFLIYFQGNSAPDKSGLPSDRFSAERTGGSVSTLTIQRTQQEDSAVYLCASSNTGSNQPQHFGDGTRLSIL.

This rearrangement joins TRBV10-3 to TRBJ1-1; D gene uncertain. This CDR3 region has 13 residues. V was trimmed by 6 bases and J by 8 bases, leaving 16 bases between them. Germline CDR1 is ENHRY and CDR2 is SYGVKD. This CDR3 is CAISPRANGEAFF. The CDR3 DNA follows: TGTGCCATCAGCCCGAGGGCTAACGGCGAAGCTTTCTTT.

This chain connects TRBV5-1 to TRBJ2-7; D perhaps matches TRBD1 (6 bases). Trimming stripped 4 bases from V and 5 bases from J, with 13 bases between. Looked up from germline, CDR1 is SGHRS and CDR2 is YFSETQ. This CDR3 comprises 13 residues. The CDR3, as DNA: TGCGCCAGCAGCCCTACAGGGATCGACGAGCAGTACTTC. Its translation is CASSPTGIDEQYF.

The chain is built from TRBV3-1 (or the pseudogene TRBV3-2) and TRBJ2-7; 12 bases fit TRBD2. J was trimmed by 4 bases and V by 4 bases; bases with no gene match: 5. CDR3 size: 15 residues. Germline loops: CDR1 LGHDT, CDR2 YNNKEL (reference sequence). In DNA form, the CDR3 reads TGTGCCAGCAGCCGCGGACTAGCGGGAACATACGAGCAGTACTTC. Protein: CASSRGLAGTYEQYF.

The gene calls are TRBV6-5 and TRBJ2-3, with TRBD2 matching over 13 bases. Germline-derived CDR1 and CDR2 are MNHEY and SVGAGI. There are 15 residues in the CDR3. J lost 5 bases, V lost 6 bases, and 5 bases had no gene match. Here the CDR3 DNA reads TGTGCCAGCAGAACTAGCGGGGGGGTTTTAGATACGCAGTATTTT. As protein: CASRTSGGVLDTQYF.

This chain joins TRBV11-2 and TRBJ1-1; 7 bases line up with TRBD1. The CDR3 has 16 residues. Germline loops: CDR1 SGHAT, CDR2 FQNNGV. The J segment lost 1 base and the V segment lost 2 bases, leaving 7 bases of the junction unmatched. As DNA, the CDR3 is TGTGCCAGCAGCTTATATTCCAGGGGGAGGAACACTGAAGCTTTCTTT. The encoded protein is CASSLYSRGRNTEAFF.

The chain has TRBV5-1 and TRBJ1-2; 7 nucleotides match TRBD1. Germline loops: CDR1 SGHRS, CDR2 YFSETQ. This CDR3 is built from 14 residues. The V and J ends lost 0 bases and 5 bases, in that order; junction bases with no gene match: 4. The CDR3 spells CASSLEGTAYGYTF. In DNA form, the CDR3 reads TGCGCCAGCAGCTTGGAAGGGACAGCTTATGGCTACACCTTC.

The chain employs TRBV19 and TRBJ1-2; 8 nucleotides match TRBD1. The CDR3 runs to 15 residues. V gave up 5 bases and J gave up 3 bases; unmatched junction bases: 8. In germline, CDR1 is LNHDA, CDR2 SQIVND (reference sequence). CDR3 sequence (DNA): TGTGCCAGTAGTGCAGGACAGGGCCTTGACTATGGCTACACCTTC. Translation gives CASSAGQGLDYGYTF.

The rearrangement links TRBV3-1 (or the pseudogene TRBV3-2) to TRBJ1-1; D is undetermined. Germline CDR1 reads LGHDT; CDR2 reads YNNKEL (reference sequence). The CDR3 has 17 residues. Deletions cut 0 bases from V and 1 base from J, with 15 bases between. The CDR3 region has the DNA TGTGCCAGCAGCCAAGATGAGGCCCAATGGAGGAACACTGAAGCTTTCTTT. This gives the protein CASSQDEAQWRNTEAFF.

The chain links TRBV19 to TRBJ1-4; TRBD1 agrees at 9 bases. The CDR3 loop spans 16 amino acids. Germline lookup yields CDR1 LNHDA and CDR2 SQIVND (reference sequence). V trimming: 5 bases; J trimming: 4 bases; junction bases outside the gene matches: 8. CDR3 coding DNA: TGTGCCAGTAGTCTACAGGGGGCATCGGGTAATGAAAAACTGTTTTTT. It yields the protein CASSLQGASGNEKLFF.

J is TRBJ1-3 and V is TRBV2; D remains unclear. CDR1 and CDR2 from the germline V gene are SNHLY and FYNNEI. This CDR3 comprises 16 residues. Between the trimmed V and J ends, which lost 2 bases and 1 base, there was a span of 12 bases. CDR3 coding DNA: TGTGCCAGCAGTGAAATGGTGGGGAGTTCTGGAAACACCATATATTTT. Protein product: CASSEMVGSSGNTIYF.

J is TRBJ1-1 and V is TRBV21-1. TRBV21-1 counts as a pseudogene. This CDR3 region has 13 residues. The CDR3 reads CASSLPVYTEAFF. The CDR3 region has the DNA TGTGCCAGCAGCCTCCCGGTATACACTGAAGCTTTCTTT.

The chain links TRBV4-1 to TRBJ2-4; 11 bases are shared with TRBD1. CDR3 size: 18 residues. The J segment lost 1 base and the V segment lost 4 bases, leaving 9 bases of the junction unmatched. Germline CDR1 reads MGHRA; CDR2 reads YSYEKL. CDR3 residues: CASSPDRGLGGAKNIQYF. The DNA for the CDR3 is TGCGCCAGCAGCCCGGACAGGGGGCTCGGTGGGGCCAAAAACATTCAGTACTTC.

CDR3 amino acids: CASSAGVSDTQYF. In nucleotides, the CDR3 is TGTGCCAGCAGCGCGGGGGTCTCAGATACGCAGTATTTT. This chain links TRBV7-2 with TRBJ2-3, with 7 bases fitting TRBD2. The CDR3 runs to 13 residues. Germline V CDR1 and CDR2: SGHTA, FQGNSA. Trimming at V came to 5 bases and at J to 4 bases, leaving 3 bases not matched to a gene.

This chain joins TRBV11-2 and TRBJ2-1, with a weak D call TRBD2 (5 bases). With 5 bases removed from V and 9 bases from J, the gap between germline ends came to 11 bases. This CDR3 has 12 amino acids. CDR1 and CDR2 (germline): SGHAT, FQNNGV. CDR3 amino acids: CASSPDYGEQFF. The CDR3 region has the DNA TGTGCCAGCAGCCCTGACTATGGTGAGCAGTTCTTC.

The gene calls are TRBV5-1 and TRBJ2-7; 8 nucleotides line up with TRBD1. This CDR3 spans 15 amino acids. CDR1 is SGHRS, CDR2 YFSETQ, per germline. V shed 3 bases, J shed 2 bases, and the junction held 7 bases outside the gene matches. CDR3 sequence (DNA): TGCGCCAGCAGCTACGGACAGGGTAGCGCCTACGAGCAGTACTTC. Residues: CASSYGQGSAYEQYF. The full variable domain, rest sourced from reference TRBV5-1 and TRBJ2-7, is KAGVTQTPRYLIKTRGQQVTLSCSPISGHRSVSWYQQTPGQGLQFLFEYFSETQRNKGNFPGRFSGRQFSNSRSEMNVSTLELGDSALYLCASSYGQGSAYEQYFGPGTRLTVT.

This clone showed up just a few times. The CDR3 loop is CASQTGMGTNEKLFF. CDR3 DNA: TGTGCCAGCCAGACAGGGATGGGAACTAATGAAAAACTGTTTTTT. The chain couples TRBV5-5 to TRBJ1-4, with 7 positions matching TRBD1. Germline V CDR1 and CDR2: SGHKS, YYEKEE (reference sequence). The CDR3 has 15 amino acids. After removal of 7 bases from V and 1 base from J, the junction contained 7 bases not matched to a gene.

This chain joins TRBV12-3 or TRBV12-4 and TRBJ1-2; a possible D gene is TRBD1 (6 bases). There are 13 residues in the CDR3. V was shortened by 5 bases and J by 8 bases, with 15 bases between the two germline ends. The CDR3 sequence is CASSRGAAPGYTF. The CDR3 nucleotides read TGTGCCAGCAGTCGGGGGGCAGCCCCCGGCTACACCTTC.

The V gene is TRBV7-9, the J gene TRBJ1-2; D possibly corresponds to TRBD1 (5 bases). Trimming pared 1 base from V and 6 bases from J, leaving 15 bases between. The CDR3 extends over 15 amino acids. Per germline, CDR1 SEHNR and CDR2 FQNEAQ (reference sequence). The CDR3 sequence: CASSLEVQGGNGYTF. Written as DNA, the CDR3 is TGTGCCAGCAGCTTAGAGGTCCAGGGAGGAAATGGCTACACCTTC.

This chain links TRBV7-2 with TRBJ1-6; 8 bases align to TRBD1. In germline, CDR1 is SGHTA, CDR2 FQGNSA. The length of the CDR3 is 15 residues. J gave up 10 bases and V 4 bases, and 9 bases lay outside the gene matches. The CDR3 sequence is CASSSGQGGSSPLHF. The CDR3 nucleotides read TGTGCCAGCAGCTCCGGACAGGGAGGTTCGTCACCCCTCCACTTT.

Here the CDR3 reads CASSPGTVGWNTEAFF. In DNA, the CDR3 is TGTGCCAGCAGCCCCGGGACAGTAGGATGGAACACTGAAGCTTTCTTT. The genes are TRBV7-2 and TRBJ1-1; 7 bases line up with TRBD1. This CDR3 contains 16 residues. V dropped 5 bases and J dropped 1; count of bases not matched to a gene: 10. Germline CDR1 reads SGHTA; CDR2 reads FQGNSA.

Only one count was recorded for this clone. The chain couples TRBV7-9 to TRBJ1-2, with TRBD1 matching 10 bases. The V and J ends lost 3 bases and 6 bases, in that order; junction bases with no gene match: 7. This CDR3 has 15 amino acids. CDR1 and CDR2 (germline): SEHNR, FQNEAQ (reference sequence). The CDR3 spells CASSFLDRGQDGYTF. Written as DNA, the CDR3 is TGTGCCAGCAGCTTCCTAGACAGGGGGCAGGATGGCTACACCTTC.